This T cell receptor beta chain stems from a study of cytomegalovirus exposure and HLA in healthy donors. The study's findings and limits: A later analysis found common viral pathogens apparently linked to several of the most significant clusters. Highly shared variants forming one cluster were likely a sequencing artifact. TCR sequences were mostly rare, though some public TCRs occurred in many donors.

PCR used 60 Vbeta primers and 13 Jbeta primers. The repertoire was sequenced with immunoSEQ multiplex PCR; TCRdb's copy has only in-frame clones and lacks some. The sample holds around 150,000 clones, around four fifths seen once. A remark on this clone: Its target is not known.

Germline CDR1 is SGHDN and CDR2 is FVKESK. The CDR3 totals 12 residues. Trimming removed 1 base at V and 9 bases at J, with 8 bases between. The clonotype was recovered from a male donor in good health and CMV-seronegative. The sequenced material came from PBMCs. The chain uses TRBV14 and TRBJ2-3, with D tentatively TRBD2 (5 bases). CDR3 DNA: TGTGCCAGCAGCCAAGGGAGGTACACGCAGTATTTT. Amino acid sequence: CASSQGRYTQYF.